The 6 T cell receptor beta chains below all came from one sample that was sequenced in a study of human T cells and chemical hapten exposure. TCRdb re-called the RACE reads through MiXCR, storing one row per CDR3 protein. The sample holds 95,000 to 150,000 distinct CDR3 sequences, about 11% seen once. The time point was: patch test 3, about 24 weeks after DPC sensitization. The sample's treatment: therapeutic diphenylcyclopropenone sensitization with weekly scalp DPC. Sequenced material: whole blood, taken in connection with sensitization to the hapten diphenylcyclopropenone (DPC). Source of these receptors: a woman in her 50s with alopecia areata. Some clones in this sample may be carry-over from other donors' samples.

CDR3 DNA: TGTGCCAGCAGTTTTCAGGGAGGGGATCAGCCCCAGCATTTT. This sequence encodes CASSFQGGDQPQHF. The rearrangement joins TRBV12-3 or TRBV12-4 to TRBJ1-5; the D gene is possibly TRBD1 (5 bases). V was cut by 3 bases and J by 5 bases, with 11 bases left in between. This CDR3 has 14 residues.

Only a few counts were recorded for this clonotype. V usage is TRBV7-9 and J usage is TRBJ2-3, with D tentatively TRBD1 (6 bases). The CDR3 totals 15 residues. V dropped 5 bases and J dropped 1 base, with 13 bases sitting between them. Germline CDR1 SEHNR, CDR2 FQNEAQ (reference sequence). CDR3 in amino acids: CASSPQGRRTDTQYF. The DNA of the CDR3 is TGTGCCAGCAGCCCCCAGGGGCGTCGCACAGATACGCAGTATTTT.

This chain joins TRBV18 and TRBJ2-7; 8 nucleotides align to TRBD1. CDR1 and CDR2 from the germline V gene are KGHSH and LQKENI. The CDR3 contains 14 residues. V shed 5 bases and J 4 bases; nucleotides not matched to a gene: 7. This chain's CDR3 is CASSKDRVNYEQYF. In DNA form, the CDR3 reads TGTGCCAGCTCAAAGGACAGGGTAAATTACGAGCAGTACTTC.

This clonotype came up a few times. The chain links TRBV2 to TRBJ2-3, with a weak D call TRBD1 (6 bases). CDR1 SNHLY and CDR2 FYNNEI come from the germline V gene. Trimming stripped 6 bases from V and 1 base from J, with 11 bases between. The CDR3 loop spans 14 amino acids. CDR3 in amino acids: CASSDRSGTDTQYF. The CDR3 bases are TGTGCCAGCAGCGACAGGTCTGGCACAGATACGCAGTATTTT.

DNA of the CDR3: TGTGCCAGCAGCTTAAGGGCCGATACAGGGGGTCTCACCGGGGAGCTGTTTTTT. This translates into CASSLRADTGGLTGELFF. V is TRBV7-8 and J is TRBJ2-2; TRBD1 aligns across 8 bases. This CDR3 has 18 residues. The germline V gene has CDR1 SGHVS and CDR2 FQNEAQ. J was trimmed by 4 bases and V by 2 bases; bases with no gene match: 12. Based on the CDR3 plus reference TRBV7-8 and TRBJ2-2, the full variable domain is GAGVSQSPRYKVAKRGQDVALRCDPISGHVSLFWYQQALGQGPEFLTYFQNEAQLDKSGLPSDRFFAERPEGSVSTLKIQRTQQEDSAVYLCASSLRADTGGLTGELFFGEGSRLTVL.

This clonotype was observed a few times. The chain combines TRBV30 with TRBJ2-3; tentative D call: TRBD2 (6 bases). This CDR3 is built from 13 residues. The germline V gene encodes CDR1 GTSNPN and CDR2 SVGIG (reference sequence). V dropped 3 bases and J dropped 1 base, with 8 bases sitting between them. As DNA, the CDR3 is TGTGCCTGGAGGACGGGAGGCACAGATACGCAGTATTTT. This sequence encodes CAWRTGGTDTQYF.